A single sample gave rise to the 9 T cell receptor beta chains below, sequenced in a study of vaccination effects on CD4 cells after COVID-19. Some clones are missing from TCRdb's copy, which holds only in-frame ones; the method was immunoSEQ multiplex PCR. Among about 17,000 clones listed, 65% to 75% were seen once. These receptors lack a known antigen. Sequencing followed a ViraFEST assay step that expanded antigen-specific CD4+ T cells with viral peptide pools. On day 10 of culture, CD4+ T cells were separated out. Their SARS-CoV-2 infection, verified by PCR, occurred between March and December 2020. Every participant took two doses of the BNT162b2 or mRNA-1273 vaccine. Here the sequenced sample was CD4+ T cells from PBMCs cultured with SARS-CoV-2 spike peptides, taken after COVID-19 vaccination. The source of these receptors is a human donor who had a prior SARS-CoV-2 infection.

The chain combines TRBV6-2 or TRBV6-3 with TRBJ2-7; TRBD1 is a possible D gene (6 bases). Germline CDR1 reads MNHEY; CDR2 reads SVGEGT. Trimming pared 5 bases from V and 5 bases from J, leaving 13 bases between. CDR3 length: 13 amino acids. CDR3 in DNA: TGTGCCAGCAGTATTCTCAGGGGCCACGAGCAGTACTTC. Translated: CASSILRGHEQYF.

V is TRBV19 and J is TRBJ2-2; 9 bases match TRBD2. The CDR3 runs 16 residues. Germline V lookup: CDR1 LNHDA, CDR2 SQIVND (reference sequence). V trimming: 3 bases; J trimming: 5 bases; junction bases outside the gene matches: 7. For the CDR3, the DNA is TGTGCCAGTAGTATCGCGGGAGGGCCGGGAACCGGGGAGCTGTTTTTT. Its protein product is CASSIAGGPGTGELFF.

This sequence joins TRBV2 and TRBJ1-1, with 7 bases lining up with TRBD1. V shed 4 bases and J 0 bases; nucleotides not matched to a gene: 14. Germline-derived CDR1 and CDR2 are SNHLY and FYNNEI. CDR3 length: 18 residues. The CDR3 reads CASSVRQGWVGVNTEAFF. The CDR3 bases are TGTGCCAGCAGTGTAAGACAGGGTTGGGTTGGAGTGAACACTGAAGCTTTCTTT.

This clone was detected only once. This chain links TRBV6-5 with TRBJ2-7; the match to TRBD2 covers 7 bases. V was clipped by 6 bases and J by 9 bases; unmatched bases: 14. Germline V gene sequence: CDR1 MNHEY, CDR2 SVGAGI. This CDR3 contains 14 residues. CDR3 sequence reads: CASSIQGGGSWQYF. The CDR3 nucleotides read TGTGCCAGCAGCATTCAGGGTGGCGGGAGCTGGCAGTACTTC.

As DNA, the CDR3 is TGTGCCAGCAGCTCATACCCACTAGTCCACGAGCAGTACTTC. Its translation: CASSSYPLVHEQYF. The V and J genes are TRBV11-3 and TRBJ2-7, with D maybe TRBD2 (5 bases). The CDR3 loop spans 14 amino acids. Trimming cost V 4 bases and J 5 bases, with 15 bases left between them. Germline CDR1 reads SGHNT; CDR2 reads YENEEA.

The CDR3 is CASSRPGQSAETQYF. The CDR3, as DNA: TGTGCCAGCAGTCGGCCGGGACAGTCAGCAGAGACCCAGTACTTC. The chain couples TRBV6-5 to TRBJ2-5; TRBD1 agrees at 7 bases. The J segment lost 4 bases and the V segment lost 5 bases, leaving 10 bases of the junction unmatched. The CDR3 covers 15 residues. CDR1 is MNHEY and CDR2 is SVGAGI in the germline V gene.

The V gene is TRBV6-6, the J gene TRBJ1-4, with D possibly matching TRBD1 (5 bases). V was shortened by 0 bases and J by 8 bases, with 13 bases between the two germline ends. The CDR3 loop spans 15 amino acids. CDR1 and CDR2 (germline): MNHNY, SVGAGI (reference sequence). The CDR3 region is CASSYSPGHREKLFF. The CDR3 DNA follows: TGTGCCAGCAGTTACTCTCCGGGGCATCGCGAAAAACTGTTTTTT.

V gene TRBV27 combines with J gene TRBJ2-6, with D possibly being TRBD2 (5 bases). Germline-derived CDR1 and CDR2 are MNHEY and SMNVEV (reference sequence). The CDR3 has 16 amino acids. V lost 7 bases to trimming and J lost 1 base, with 14 bases between them. The CDR3, as DNA: TGTGCCAGCATGTTCGTCCCGGGGTCTGGGGCCAACGTCCTGACTTTC. Amino acids: CASMFVPGSGANVLTF.

V is TRBV28 and J is TRBJ2-1, with TRBD2 matching over 9 bases. Germline V lookup: CDR1 MDHEN, CDR2 SYDVKM. CDR3 length: 17 residues. The junction had 17 bases not matched to a gene; V was cut back by 6 bases and J by 8 bases. The CDR3 loop is CASSHYPSGDAIDEQFF. The CDR3 coding sequence is TGTGCCAGCAGCCACTATCCTAGCGGGGACGCCATAGATGAGCAGTTCTTC.